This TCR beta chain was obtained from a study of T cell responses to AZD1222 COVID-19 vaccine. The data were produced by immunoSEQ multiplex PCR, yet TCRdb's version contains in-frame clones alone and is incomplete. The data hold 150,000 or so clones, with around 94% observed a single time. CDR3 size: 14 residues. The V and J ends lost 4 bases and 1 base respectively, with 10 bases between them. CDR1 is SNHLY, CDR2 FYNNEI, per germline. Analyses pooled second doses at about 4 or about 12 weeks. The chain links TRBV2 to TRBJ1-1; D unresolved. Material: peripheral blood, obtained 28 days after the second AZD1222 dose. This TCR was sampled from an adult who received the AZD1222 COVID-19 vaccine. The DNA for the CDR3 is TGTGCCAGCAGTGGATCGGATGGGAACACTGAAGCTTTCTTT. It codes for CASSGSDGNTEAFF.